These T cell receptor beta chains were read from a single sample in a study of CXCR3-negative and CXCR3-positive naive CD8 T cells. TCRdb re-called the 5' RACE reads; every CDR3 protein appears as one record, without DNA. The sample data list over 95,000 distinct CDR3 sequences. Sample: naive CXCR3+ CD8+ T cells from blood. These receptors were obtained from a human donor in good health. Some clones in this sample may be carry-over from other donors' samples. The CDR3 runs from the conserved cysteine through the conserved F or W. Each record gives: V gene, J gene, CDR3 protein.

TRBV9,TRBJ2-7,CASSEGQGVYEQYF
TRBV7-9,TRBJ2-1,CASTSGPGQSSYNEQFF
TRBV9,TRBJ2-1,CASSEGLAGDEQFF
TRBV7-6,TRBJ2-7,CASSLANSYEQYF
TRBV15,TRBJ2-5,CATSALGGQETQYF
TRBV10-3,TRBJ1-1,CAISESGQGVAEAFF
TRBV6-2/TRBV6-3,TRBJ2-3,CASSYWAGSSTDTQYF
TRBV20-1,TRBJ2-1,CSAMDRYSYNEQFF
TRBV7-2,TRBJ1-1,CASSLVAGGVAFF
TRBV5-1,TRBJ2-3,CASSLASSSGALSTDTQYF
TRBV29-1,TRBJ2-3,CSVEDRGGRAWDTQYF
TRBV28,TRBJ1-2,CARGRTRAPGQGIRNGYTF
TRBV7-9,TRBJ2-7,CASSPLLAGEGEQYF
TRBV28,TRBJ1-1,CASRQIMNTEAFF
TRBV28,TRBJ2-3,CASSLSLGGGDTQYF
TRBV20-1,TRBJ2-3,CSARVATAITDTQYF
TRBV20-1,TRBJ1-1,CSARDTGARFDTEAFF
TRBV7-6,TRBJ2-1,CASTTSLGYEQFF
TRBV30,TRBJ1-1,CAWVEGYTEAFF
TRBV7-9,TRBJ2-3,CASSPPSWDYVPDTQYF
TRBV28,TRBJ2-5,CASSIQGDGETQYF
TRBV5-5,TRBJ1-1,CASIELMTTEAFF
TRBV20-1,TRBJ2-7,CSARDQDRSYEQYF
TRBV7-8,TRBJ1-3,CASSSGTSGNTIYF
TRBV3-1,TRBJ2-6,CASSQEGRDPSGANVLTF
TRBV12-3/TRBV12-4,TRBJ1-1,CASSNPVRRNTEAFF
TRBV9,TRBJ2-7,CASSVGGRVYEQYF